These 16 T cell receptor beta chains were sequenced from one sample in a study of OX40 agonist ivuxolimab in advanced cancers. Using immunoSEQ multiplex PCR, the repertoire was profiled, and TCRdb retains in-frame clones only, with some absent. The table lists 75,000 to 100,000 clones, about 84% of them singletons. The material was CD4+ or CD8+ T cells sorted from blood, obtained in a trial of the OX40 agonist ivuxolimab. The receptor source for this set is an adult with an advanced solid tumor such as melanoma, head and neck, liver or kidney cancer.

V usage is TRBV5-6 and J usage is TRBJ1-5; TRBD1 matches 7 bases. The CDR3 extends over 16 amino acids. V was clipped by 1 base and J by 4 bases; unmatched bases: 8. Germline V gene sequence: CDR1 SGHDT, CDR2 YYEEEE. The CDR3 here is CASSLSGTVGNQPQHF. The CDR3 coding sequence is TGTGCCAGCAGCTTGTCCGGGACAGTTGGAAATCAGCCCCAGCATTTT.

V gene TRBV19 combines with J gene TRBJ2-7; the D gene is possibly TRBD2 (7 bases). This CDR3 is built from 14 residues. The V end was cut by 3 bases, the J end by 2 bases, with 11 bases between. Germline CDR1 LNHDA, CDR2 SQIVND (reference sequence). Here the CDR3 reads CASSIAGATYEQYF. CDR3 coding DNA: TGTGCCAGTAGTATTGCGGGGGCCACCTACGAGCAGTACTTC.

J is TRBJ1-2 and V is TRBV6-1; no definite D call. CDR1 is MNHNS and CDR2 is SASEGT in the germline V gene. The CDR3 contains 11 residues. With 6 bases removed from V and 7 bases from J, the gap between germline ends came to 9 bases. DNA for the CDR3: TGTGCCAGCAGCCGAACGGGTGGCTACACCTTC. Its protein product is CASSRTGGYTF.

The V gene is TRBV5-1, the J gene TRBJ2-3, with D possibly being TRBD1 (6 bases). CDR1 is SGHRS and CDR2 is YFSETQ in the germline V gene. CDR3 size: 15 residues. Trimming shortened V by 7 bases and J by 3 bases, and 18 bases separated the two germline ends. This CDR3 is CASGPNRVWTDTQYF. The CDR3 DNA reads TGCGCCAGCGGCCCTAACAGGGTTTGGACAGATACGCAGTATTTT.

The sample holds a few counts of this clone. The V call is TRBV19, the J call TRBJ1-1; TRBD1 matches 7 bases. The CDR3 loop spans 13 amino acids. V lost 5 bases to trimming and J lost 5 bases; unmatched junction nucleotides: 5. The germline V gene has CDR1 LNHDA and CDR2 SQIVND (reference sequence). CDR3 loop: CASSEGAGTEAFF. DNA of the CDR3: TGTGCCAGTAGTGAGGGGGCAGGAACTGAAGCTTTCTTT.

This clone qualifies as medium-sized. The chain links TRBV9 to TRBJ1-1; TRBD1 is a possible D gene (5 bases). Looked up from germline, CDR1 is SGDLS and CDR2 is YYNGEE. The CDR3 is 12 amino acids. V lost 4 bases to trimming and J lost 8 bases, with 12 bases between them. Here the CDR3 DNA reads TGTGCCAGCAGCCCGAGTCAGGGCGAAGCTTTCTTT. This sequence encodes CASSPSQGEAFF. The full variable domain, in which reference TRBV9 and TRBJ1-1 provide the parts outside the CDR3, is DSGVTQTPKHLITATGQRVTLRCSPRSGDLSVYWYQQSLDQGLQFLIQYYNGEERAKGNILERFSAQQFPDLHSELNLSSLELGDSALYFCASSPSQGEAFFGQGTRLTVV.

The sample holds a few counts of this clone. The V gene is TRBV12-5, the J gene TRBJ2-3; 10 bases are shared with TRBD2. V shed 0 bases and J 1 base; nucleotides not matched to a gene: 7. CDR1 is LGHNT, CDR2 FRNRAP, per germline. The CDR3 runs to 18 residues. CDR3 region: CASGLVKDGTSGTDTQYF. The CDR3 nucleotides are TGTGCTAGTGGTTTGGTAAAGGACGGGACTAGCGGCACAGATACGCAGTATTTT.

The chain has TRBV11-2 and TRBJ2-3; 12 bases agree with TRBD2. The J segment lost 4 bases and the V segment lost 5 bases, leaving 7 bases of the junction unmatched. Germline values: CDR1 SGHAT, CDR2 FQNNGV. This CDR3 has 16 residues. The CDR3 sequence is CASSTWTSGDSDTQYF. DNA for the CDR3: TGTGCCAGCAGCACCTGGACTAGCGGGGACTCAGATACGCAGTATTTT.

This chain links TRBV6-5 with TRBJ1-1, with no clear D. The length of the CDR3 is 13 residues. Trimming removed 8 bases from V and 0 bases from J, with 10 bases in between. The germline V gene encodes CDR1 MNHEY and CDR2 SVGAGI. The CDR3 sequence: CASGDLMNTEAFF. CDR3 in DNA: TGTGCCAGCGGGGATTTAATGAACACTGAAGCTTTCTTT.

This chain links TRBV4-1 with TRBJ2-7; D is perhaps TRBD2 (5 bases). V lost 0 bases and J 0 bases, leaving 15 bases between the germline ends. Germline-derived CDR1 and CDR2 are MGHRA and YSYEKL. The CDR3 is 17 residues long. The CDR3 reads CASSQDRQVDYSYEQYF. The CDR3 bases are TGCGCCAGCAGCCAAGATAGGCAGGTAGACTACTCCTACGAGCAGTACTTC.

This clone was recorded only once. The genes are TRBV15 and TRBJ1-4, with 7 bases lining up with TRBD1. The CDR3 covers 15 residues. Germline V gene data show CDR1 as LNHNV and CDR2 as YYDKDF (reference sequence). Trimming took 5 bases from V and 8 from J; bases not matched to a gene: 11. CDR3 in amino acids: CATSPREGAGEKLFF. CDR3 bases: TGTGCCACCAGCCCCCGGGAGGGGGCTGGGGAAAAACTGTTTTTT.

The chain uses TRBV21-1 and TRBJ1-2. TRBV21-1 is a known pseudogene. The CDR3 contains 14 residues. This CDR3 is CASRRARGRDGYTF. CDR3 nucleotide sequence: TGTGCCAGCAGGAGGGCCAGGGGGAGGGATGGCTACACCTTC.

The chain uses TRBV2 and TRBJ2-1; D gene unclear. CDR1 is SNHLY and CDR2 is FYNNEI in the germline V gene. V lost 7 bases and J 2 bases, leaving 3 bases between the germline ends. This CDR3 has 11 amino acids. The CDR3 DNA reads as TGTGCCAGCAACCCCTACAATGAGCAGTTCTTC. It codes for CASNPYNEQFF.

DNA for the CDR3: TGTGCCAGCACTTTGAACACCGGGGAGCTGTTTTTT. It specifies CASTLNTGELFF. The chain has TRBV7-2 and TRBJ2-2; D uncertain. The CDR3 is made up of 12 amino acids. Trimming shortened V by 7 bases and J by 1 base, and 4 bases separated the two germline ends. Germline CDR1 and CDR2: SGHTA and FQGNSA.

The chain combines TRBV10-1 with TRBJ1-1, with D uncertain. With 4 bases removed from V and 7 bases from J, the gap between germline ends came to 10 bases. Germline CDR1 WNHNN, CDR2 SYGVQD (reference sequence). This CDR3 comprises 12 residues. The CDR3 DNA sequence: TGCGCCAGCAGTGTACCAGGAGGTGAAGCTTTCTTT. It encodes CASSVPGGEAFF.

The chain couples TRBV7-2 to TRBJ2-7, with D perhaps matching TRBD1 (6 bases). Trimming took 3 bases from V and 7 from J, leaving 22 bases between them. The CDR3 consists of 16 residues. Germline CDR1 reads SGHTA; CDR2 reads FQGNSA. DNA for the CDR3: TGTGCCAGCAGCTTTCTATGGGTAGGGGGTCGCGGGGAGCAGTACTTC. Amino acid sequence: CASSFLWVGGRGEQYF.